A selection of T cell receptor beta chains follows, all from one sample in a study of CD8+ T cells in alopecia areata. Sequencing was performed with immunoSEQ multiplex PCR; in TCRdb, only in-frame clones are kept and a portion is missing. The sample has 200,000 or so clones; 55% to 75% are singletons. The sample consisted of CD4+ T cells sorted from blood, taken at week 24, from a patient treated with tofacitinib. Every receptor here comes from a human donor with alopecia areata. The CDR3 runs from the conserved cysteine through the conserved F or W. The D gene is left open where the match is weak. Expanded clones are given a class, and other clones once, few, many or no size at all.

TRBD1	few	TRBV7-2	TRBJ1-6	TGTGCCAGCAGCTTTGGACAGGCCCAGTTGTCACCCCTCCACTTT	CASSFGQAQLSPLHF
.	few	TRBV10-3	TRBJ1-3	TGTGCCATCAGAGACCTCAACCGCTCTGGAAACACCATATATTTT	CAIRDLNRSGNTIYF
.	.	TRBV20-1	TRBJ2-7	TGCAGTGCCGAATTAAGCGACGAGCAGTACTTC	CSAELSDEQYF
TRBD1	.	TRBV7-2	TRBJ2-5	TGTGCCAGCAGCCTCGGGACAGGGTGGGAGACCCAGTACTTC	CASSLGTGWETQYF
.	.	TRBV7-3	TRBJ2-2	TGTGCCAGCAGCCTTCAGGGGAACGGGGAGCTGTTTTTT	CASSLQGNGELFF
.	.	TRBV29-1	TRBJ2-1	TGCAGCGTAATATGGGACCGCCCCGGGGAGCAGTTCTTC	CSVIWDRPGEQFF
.	.	TRBV5-1	TRBJ2-7	TGCGCCAGCAGGGTTACACGGCAATCCTCCTACGAGCAGTACTTC	CASRVTRQSSYEQYF
TRBD2	.	TRBV6-1	TRBJ2-7	TGTGCCAGCAGTGAATCGCCTAGCGGGAGATACGAGCAGTACTTC	CASSESPSGRYEQYF
.	.	TRBV5-6	TRBJ2-5	TGTGCCAGCAGCGGAGGACGGACCGAAGAGACCCAGTACTTC	CASSGGRTEETQYF
.	.	TRBV7-3	TRBJ1-2	TGTGCCAGCAGCTTAAATGCGGATAACTATGGCTACACCTTC	CASSLNADNYGYTF
.	.	TRBV18	TRBJ2-3	TGTGCCAGCCGTACTACAGATACGCAGTATTTT	CASRTTDTQYF
.	few	TRBV2	TRBJ1-5	TGTGCCAGCGGGTCCGGTCTAAATCAGCCCCAGCATTTT	CASGSGLNQPQHF